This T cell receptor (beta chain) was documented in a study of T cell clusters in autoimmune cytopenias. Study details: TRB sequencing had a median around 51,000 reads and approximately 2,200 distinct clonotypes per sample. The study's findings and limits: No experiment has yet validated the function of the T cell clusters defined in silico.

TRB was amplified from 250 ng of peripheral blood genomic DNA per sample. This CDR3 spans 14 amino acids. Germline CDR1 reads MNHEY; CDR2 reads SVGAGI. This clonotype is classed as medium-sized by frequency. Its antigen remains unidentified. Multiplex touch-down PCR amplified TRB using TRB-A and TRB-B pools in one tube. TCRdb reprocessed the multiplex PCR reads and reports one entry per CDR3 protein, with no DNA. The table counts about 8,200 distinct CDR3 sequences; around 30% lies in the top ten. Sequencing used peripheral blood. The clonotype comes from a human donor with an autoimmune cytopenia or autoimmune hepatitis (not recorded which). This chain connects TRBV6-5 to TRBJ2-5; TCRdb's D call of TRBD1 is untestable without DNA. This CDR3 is CASSYTRQQETQYF.